One and the same sample provided the 26 T cell receptor beta chains below, sequenced in a study of identical twins. TCRdb ran MiXCR on the 5' RACE reads and lists one entry per CDR3 protein. The sample consists of hundreds of thousands of distinct CDR3 sequences, about 20% of them appearing once. Another study also made use of these data, one on T cells expressing NK-cell markers.

The source material was PBMCs. The origin of the receptors is a woman aged 18 to 35 in good health.

This clonotype was recorded once. The rearrangement joins TRBV7-6 to TRBJ2-7; D may be TRBD1 (5 bases). This CDR3 is 15 amino acids long. V lost 0 bases, J lost 3 bases, and 12 bases lay in between. Germline V gene sequence: CDR1 SGHVS, CDR2 FNYEAQ. DNA for the CDR3: TGTGCCAGCAGCTTAGCAGGTGGGGCCCACTACGAGCAGTACTTC. Encoded protein: CASSLAGGAHYEQYF.

V and J are TRBV5-6 and TRBJ2-7; 8 bases are a match to TRBD1. The J segment lost 4 bases and the V segment lost 5 bases, leaving 14 bases of the junction unmatched. This CDR3 region has 16 residues. Germline V gene lookup returns CDR1 SGHDT and CDR2 YYEEEE. For the CDR3, the DNA is TGTGCCAGCAGACGCGCCGGAGGACAGGGTCTTTACGAGCAGTACTTC. Translating gives CASRRAGGQGLYEQYF.

V is TRBV6-1 and J is TRBJ2-7; TRBD2 might be the D (5 bases). Germline CDR1 MNHNS, CDR2 SASEGT. Trimming stripped 5 bases from V and 0 bases from J, with 8 bases between. CDR3 size: 13 residues. This chain's CDR3 is CASSRAVSYEQYF. The CDR3 DNA reads TGTGCCAGCAGTCGAGCGGTCTCCTACGAGCAGTACTTC.

The rearrangement joins TRBV14 to TRBJ2-3; possible D gene TRBD1, 6 bases. The CDR3 covers 16 residues. V was clipped by 4 bases and J by 6 bases, with 20 bases between them. Germline-derived CDR1 and CDR2 are SGHDN and FVKESK. CDR3 in amino acids: CASSPYRAFGTDTQYF. Written as DNA, the CDR3 is TGTGCCAGCAGCCCTTACAGGGCCTTTGGGACGGATACGCAGTATTTT.

The table lists this clonotype with a few counts. The J gene is TRBJ2-1, the V gene TRBV6-5; 8 bases fit TRBD2. CDR3 length equals 19 residues. V trimming: 0 bases; J trimming: 0 bases; junction bases outside the gene matches: 10. Germline CDR1 MNHEY, CDR2 SVGAGI. In DNA, the CDR3 is TGTGCCAGCAGTTACTCGATCGGAAGCGGGAGCAGCTCCTACAATGAGCAGTTCTTC. Its translation: CASSYSIGSGSSSYNEQFF.

The chain links TRBV7-3 to TRBJ2-7; D call uncertain. V was pared by 5 bases and J by 5 bases, with 10 bases between. This CDR3 is built from 12 residues. CDR1 and CDR2 (germline): SGHTA, FQGTGA. The CDR3 DNA reads as TGTGCCAGCAGCCAAGGCGGTAACGAGCAGTACTTC. Translated: CASSQGGNEQYF. The entire variable domain, with the rest obtained from reference TRBV7-3 and TRBJ2-7, is as follows: GAGVSQTPSNKVTEKGKYVELRCDPISGHTALYWYRQSLGQGPEFLIYFQGTGAADDSGLPNDRFFAVRPEGSVSTLKIQRTERGDSAVYLCASSQGGNEQYFGPGTRLTVT.

This chain joins TRBV12-3 or TRBV12-4 and TRBJ2-1; 8 nucleotides line up with TRBD2. The CDR3 is 13 amino acids. The junction had 1 base not matched to a gene; V was cut back by 7 bases and J by 2 bases. The CDR3: CASKRGPYNEQFF. The CDR3 DNA sequence: TGTGCCAGCAAGCGGGGGCCCTACAATGAGCAGTTCTTC.

This clonotype was observed a handful of times. V usage is TRBV7-9 and J usage is TRBJ1-1; 8 bases line up with TRBD1. CDR1 SEHNR and CDR2 FQNEAQ come from the germline V gene (reference sequence). The trim removed 3 bases at V and 6 bases at J, leaving 9 bases unmatched. The CDR3 is 15 amino acids. The CDR3 is CASSLGTGTVAEAFF. CDR3 coding DNA: TGTGCCAGCAGCTTGGGGACAGGTACAGTAGCTGAAGCTTTCTTT.

This clonotype was observed once. The V and J genes are TRBV7-7 and TRBJ2-1; 8 bases map to TRBD2. Germline CDR1 is SSHAT and CDR2 is FNYEAQ (reference sequence). Germline trimming cut 5 bases from V and 3 bases from J; bases unmatched to any gene: 6. CDR3 length: 15 residues. The CDR3 sequence is CASSHRGGSYNEQFF. The CDR3 DNA reads TGTGCCAGCAGCCACCGCGGGGGGAGCTACAATGAGCAGTTCTTC.

The table lists this clonotype with a few counts. The chain couples TRBV20-1 to TRBJ2-1; the D is unclear. The V end lost 6 bases, the J end lost 4 bases, and 16 bases lay between the germline ends. Germline V gene sequence: CDR1 DFQATT, CDR2 SNEGSKA (reference sequence). This CDR3 spans 14 amino acids. CDR3 sequence (DNA): TGCAGTGCCCTCGAACAAGGTCCATACAATGAGCAGTTCTTC. Translation: CSALEQGPYNEQFF.

The chain has TRBV20-1 and TRBJ1-6, with D possibly TRBD1 on 5 matching bases. The ends were cut back, 0 bases at V and 7 bases at J, with 13 bases in the middle. This CDR3 is 15 amino acids long. Germline V gene lookup returns CDR1 DFQATT and CDR2 SNEGSKA (reference sequence). This CDR3 is CSARDRDSANSPLHF. As DNA, the CDR3 is TGCAGTGCTAGAGACCGGGACTCAGCGAATTCACCCCTCCACTTT.

This sequence joins TRBV9 and TRBJ2-5; no clear D. V was cut by 3 bases and J by 5 bases, with 8 bases left in between. Germline V gives CDR1 SGDLS, CDR2 YYNGEE. The length of the CDR3 is 12 residues. Here the CDR3 DNA reads TGTGCCAGCAGCGGACAAAGCGAGACCCAGTACTTC. Translation: CASSGQSETQYF. Complete variable domain (other parts from reference TRBV9 and TRBJ2-5): DSGVTQTPKHLITATGQRVTLRCSPRSGDLSVYWYQQSLDQGLQFLIQYYNGEERAKGNILERFSAQQFPDLHSELNLSSLELGDSALYFCASSGQSETQYFGPGTRLLVL.

V is TRBV7-9 and J is TRBJ1-4; 7 nucleotides align to TRBD1. In germline, CDR1 is SEHNR, CDR2 FQNEAQ (reference sequence). This CDR3 spans 14 amino acids. Trimming at V came to 3 bases and at J to 8 bases, leaving 6 bases not matched to a gene. The CDR3 nucleotides are TGTGCCAGCAGCTTCCAGGCAGGGGGAGAAAAACTGTTTTTT. This sequence encodes CASSFQAGGEKLFF.

Only a few counts were recorded for this clonotype. This chain's CDR3 is CSAPWRRFLLNEQFF. The CDR3 DNA sequence: TGCAGTGCCCCTTGGAGGAGGTTCCTCCTCAATGAGCAGTTCTTC. V and J are TRBV20-1 and TRBJ2-1; D possibly corresponds to TRBD2 (5 bases). Germline values: CDR1 DFQATT, CDR2 SNEGSKA (reference sequence). This CDR3 contains 15 residues. Trimming stripped 6 bases from V and 6 bases from J, with 21 bases between.

In its sample, this clonotype was seen a few times. The rearrangement uses TRBV7-2 and TRBJ2-1; 11 nucleotides match TRBD2. The V gene end was trimmed by 4 bases and the J gene end by 9 bases; junction bases not matched to a gene: 14. CDR1 and CDR2 from the germline V gene are SGHTA and FQGNSA. The CDR3 totals 17 residues. This chain's CDR3 is CASSSSLAGGAESEQFF. CDR3 bases: TGTGCCAGCAGCTCGAGCTTAGCGGGAGGGGCCGAGAGTGAGCAGTTCTTC.

The genes are TRBV7-8 and TRBJ2-7, with D possibly being TRBD1 (6 bases). Trimming took 5 bases from V and 3 from J, leaving 14 bases between them. This CDR3 has 14 residues. Per the germline V gene, CDR1 is SGHVS and CDR2 is FQNEAQ. The DNA of the CDR3 is TGTGCCAGCAGCCCACAGGGTACGGGCTACGAGCAGTACTTC. Translated, it gives CASSPQGTGYEQYF.

V is TRBV29-1 and J is TRBJ2-3; 11 bases agree with TRBD2. Germline V gives CDR1 SQVTM, CDR2 ANQGSEA. V shed 7 bases and J 5 bases; nucleotides not matched to a gene: 2. The CDR3 extends over 12 amino acids. CDR3 sequence reads: CSAGTSGDTQYF. The CDR3 DNA sequence: TGCAGCGCGGGGACTAGCGGAGATACGCAGTATTTT.

This clonotype was detected ten times or more. CDR3 sequence reads: CASSRMGLAGVGEQFF. CDR3 in DNA: TGTGCCAGCAGCAGGATGGGACTAGCGGGAGTCGGAGAGCAGTTCTTC. The rearrangement links TRBV12-3 or TRBV12-4 to TRBJ2-1; 14 bases match TRBD2. Unmatched junction bases numbered 11, after V lost 6 bases and J lost 10 bases. The CDR3 has 16 residues.

This clonotype occurred a few times. This chain uses TRBV7-3 with TRBJ2-7; D possibly corresponds to TRBD1 (6 bases). Trimming removed 1 base from V and 2 bases from J, with 15 bases in between. CDR1 is SGHTA and CDR2 is FQGTGA in the germline V gene. The CDR3 contains 16 residues. The CDR3 loop reads CASSLNRTVSPYEQYF. The CDR3 coding sequence is TGTGCCAGCAGCTTAAACCGGACAGTGTCACCCTACGAGCAGTACTTC.

This CDR3 is CASSLVRGANTGELFF. In DNA form, the CDR3 reads TGTGCCAGCAGCTTAGTAAGGGGGGCAAACACCGGGGAGCTGTTTTTT. This chain links TRBV7-6 with TRBJ2-2, with D possibly called TRBD1 or TRBD2 (6 bases each). Between the trimmed V and J ends, which lost 1 base and 2 bases, there was a span of 11 bases. The CDR3 covers 16 residues. CDR1 and CDR2 from the germline V gene are SGHVS and FNYEAQ.

This clonotype was counted only a few times. The rearrangement links TRBV4-3 to TRBJ2-1, with 11 bases matching TRBD2. V trimming: 4 bases; J trimming: 6 bases; junction bases outside the gene matches: 11. The CDR3 covers 17 residues. CDR1 and CDR2 (germline): LGHNA, YSLEER. Here the CDR3 reads CASSPRGTSGSSNEQFF. In DNA form, the CDR3 reads TGCGCCAGCAGCCCCCGCGGTACTAGCGGGAGTAGCAATGAGCAGTTCTTC.

The chain links TRBV6-1 to TRBJ1-1; 7 positions agree with TRBD1. In germline, CDR1 is MNHNS, CDR2 SASEGT. With V trimmed by 6 bases and J by 1 base, 8 bases remained unmatched. The CDR3 consists of 15 residues. In DNA, the CDR3 is TGTGCCAGCAGAAACGACAGGGTGCGGAACACTGAAGCTTTCTTT. It specifies CASRNDRVRNTEAFF.

The sample holds a few counts of this clonotype. The rearrangement uses TRBV25-1 and TRBJ1-1, with TRBD1 as a possible D gene (6 bases). The CDR3 runs to 16 residues. CDR1 is MGHDK, CDR2 SYGVNS, per germline. With 3 bases removed from V and 5 bases from J, the gap between germline ends came to 19 bases. In DNA form, the CDR3 reads TGTGCCAGCAGTGATGGGACAACTGGGGTGGAGACTGAAGCTTTCTTT. It yields the protein CASSDGTTGVETEAFF.

This chain's CDR3 is CATAGLNTEAFF. The CDR3, as DNA: TGTGCCACCGCAGGGCTGAACACTGAAGCTTTCTTT. The chain couples TRBV15 to TRBJ1-1; possible D gene TRBD1, 5 bases. Trimming removed 8 bases from V and 0 bases from J, with 7 bases in between. The length of the CDR3 is 12 residues. Germline lookup yields CDR1 LNHNV and CDR2 YYDKDF (reference sequence).

J is TRBJ2-1 and V is TRBV10-2; 11 positions agree with TRBD1. Trimming removed 8 bases from V and 7 bases from J; junction bases left unmatched: 7. This CDR3 spans 14 amino acids. The V gene's germline CDR1 is WSHSY and CDR2 SAAADI. This chain's CDR3 is CASLTGTGGNEQFF. As DNA, the CDR3 is TGCGCCAGCCTTACCGGGACAGGGGGGAATGAGCAGTTCTTC.

Comment on this clonotype: One junction end disagrees with the germline gene, perhaps due to a read error. The chain has TRBV20-1 and TRBJ2-1; D not resolved. The CDR3 runs 13 residues. CDR1 is DFQATT, CDR2 SNEGSKA, per germline (reference sequence). The CDR3 DNA reads TGCAGTGCTAGCCGCTCGTCCTTCAATGAGCAGTTCTTC. Protein: CSASRSSFNEQFF.